This T cell receptor (beta chain) appears in the sequencing data of a study of T cells in Graves' hyperthyroidism and ophthalmopathy. This clonotype was detected many times. Amplified TCR beta CDR3 regions derived from RNA transcripts. Using the HTBI primer set, a first-round RT-PCR was run on the TCR CDR3. MiXCR, applied by TCRdb to the multiplex PCR reads, yields one record per CDR3 protein. Of 500,000 or so distinct CDR3 sequences detected, roughly 17% appear once; the ten largest clones hold 17%. V was pared by 0 bases and J by 9 bases, with 7 bases between. This CDR3 has 12 amino acids. Per the germline V gene, CDR1 is SGHDT and CDR2 is YYEEEE.

The genes are TRBV5-6 and TRBJ2-1; D gene unclear. The specimen sequenced was blood. The TCR was taken from a woman aged 18-29 years with Graves' ophthalmopathy. DNA of the CDR3: TGTGCCAGCAGCTTGGTAGGGCCTGAGCAGTTCTTC. It yields the protein CASSLVGPEQFF.